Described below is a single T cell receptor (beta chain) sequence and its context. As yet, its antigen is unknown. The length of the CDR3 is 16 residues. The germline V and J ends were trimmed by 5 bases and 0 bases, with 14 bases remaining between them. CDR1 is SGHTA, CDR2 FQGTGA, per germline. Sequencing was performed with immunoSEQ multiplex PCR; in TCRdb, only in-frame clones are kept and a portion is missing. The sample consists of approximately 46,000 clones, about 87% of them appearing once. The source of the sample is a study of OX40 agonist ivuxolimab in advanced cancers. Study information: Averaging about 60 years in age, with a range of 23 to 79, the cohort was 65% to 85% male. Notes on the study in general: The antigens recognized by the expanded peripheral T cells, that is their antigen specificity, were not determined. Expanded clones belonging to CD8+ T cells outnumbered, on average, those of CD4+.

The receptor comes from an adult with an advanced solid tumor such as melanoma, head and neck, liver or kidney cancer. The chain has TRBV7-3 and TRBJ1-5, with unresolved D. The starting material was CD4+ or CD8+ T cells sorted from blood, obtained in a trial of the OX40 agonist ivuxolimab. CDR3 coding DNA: TGTGCCAGCAGCACAAAGAGTATCTTTAGCAATCAGCCCCAGCATTTT. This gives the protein CASSTKSIFSNQPQHF. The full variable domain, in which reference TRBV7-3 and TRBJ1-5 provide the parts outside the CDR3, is GAGVSQTPSNKVTEKGKYVELRCDPISGHTALYWYRQSLGQGPEFLIYFQGTGAADDSGLPNDRFFAVRPEGSVSTLKIQRTERGDSAVYLCASSTKSIFSNQPQHFGDGTRLSIL.